The 17 T cell receptor beta chains reported below all come from one sample, sequenced in a study of blood T cells in healthy people across ages. It was with a sample-barcoded 5' primer and a J-beta primer mix that a second PCR of about 6 to 11 cycles was run. Each CDR3 protein is one row after TCRdb ran MiXCR on the 5' RACE reads. Among roughly 1,000,000 distinct CDR3 sequences listed, around 27% were seen once. This same sample was also part of a study on T cells of mothers and their children.

The sequenced sample consisted of blood. These receptors were taken from a girl aged 2-10 years in good health.

This clonotype was counted at least ten times. The chain links TRBV24-1 to TRBJ1-5; a weak D match, TRBD1 (6 bases). There are 13 residues in the CDR3. Trimming left V 1 base short and J 6 bases short, with 6 bases between. Germline values: CDR1 KGHDR, CDR2 SFDVKD. CDR3 in DNA: TGTGCCACCAGTGATTTAGGGGGTCAGCCCCAGCATTTT. Protein product: CATSDLGGQPQHF.

This clonotype showed up just a few times. The chain links TRBV15 to TRBJ1-1; tentatively, D is TRBD1 (5 bases). The germline V and J ends were trimmed by 0 bases and 6 bases, with 17 bases remaining between them. The CDR3 is made up of 16 amino acids. Germline loops: CDR1 LNHNV, CDR2 YYDKDF (reference sequence). In nucleotides, the CDR3 is TGTGCCACCAGCAGAGATCCGGGACTATTCGAGGCTGAAGCTTTCTTT. Translated: CATSRDPGLFEAEAFF.

This clonotype was detected a few times. An end of the junction differs from the germline gene, which may be a read error. V is TRBV6-5 and J is TRBJ1-1; a weak D match, TRBD1 (6 bases). This CDR3 has 15 residues. Germline V gene lookup returns CDR1 MNHEY and CDR2 SVGAGI. The CDR3 here is CASVGVGPRGTGAFF. CDR3 DNA: TGTGCCAGCGTTGGAGTAGGACCCAGGGGCACTGGAGCTTTCTTT.

This chain links TRBV12-3 or TRBV12-4 with TRBJ2-5; 10 bases fit TRBD2. The DNA end is a closer match to TRBJ2-1, so the J assignment may be wrong. This CDR3 has 15 residues. The CDR3 sequence: CASSFKRGGDNEQFF. The CDR3 DNA sequence: TGTGCCAGCAGTTTCAAGCGGGGGGGGGACAATGAGCAGTTCTTC.

V usage is TRBV20-1 and J usage is TRBJ1-5; D might be TRBD1 (5 bases). Trimming pared 7 bases from V and 5 bases from J, leaving 15 bases between. The CDR3 is made up of 13 amino acids. Germline values: CDR1 DFQATT, CDR2 SNEGSKA (reference sequence). The CDR3 DNA reads TGCAGTGGGCTCACGGGGGGGGATCAGCCCCAGCATTTT. This encodes CSGLTGGDQPQHF.

Only a few counts were recorded for this clonotype. The chain uses TRBV29-1 and TRBJ1-2; D remains unclear. CDR1 SQVTM and CDR2 ANQGSEA come from the germline V gene. Trimming cost V 4 bases and J 6 bases, with 9 bases left between them. The CDR3 has 11 amino acids. The CDR3 loop reads CSVGPEHGYTF. The CDR3 DNA reads as TGCAGCGTTGGACCTGAGCATGGCTACACCTTC. Full variable domain (missing parts from reference TRBV29-1 and TRBJ1-2): SAVISQKPSRDICQRGTSLTIQCQVDSQVTMMFWYRQQPGQSLTLIATANQGSEATYESGFVIDKFPISRPNLTFSTLTVSNMSPEDSSIYLCSVGPEHGYTFGSGTRLTVV.

This clonotype was counted only a few times. The chain recombines TRBV5-1 with TRBJ2-7; D perhaps matches TRBD2 (6 bases). V gave up 7 bases and J gave up 3 bases, with 17 bases separating them. The CDR3 loop spans 14 amino acids. The germline CDR1 and CDR2 sequences are SGHRS and YFSETQ. The CDR3 region has the DNA TGCGCCAGCCGACGGAGTGGGGGGTACTACGAGCAGTACTTC. It encodes CASRRSGGYYEQYF.

This clonotype was seen just once. This sequence joins TRBV4-2 and TRBJ2-1, with TRBD2 matching over 9 bases. This CDR3 region has 16 residues. The V and J ends lost 2 bases and 0 bases, in that order; junction bases with no gene match: 2. The germline CDR1 and CDR2 sequences are LGHNA and YNFKEQ. The CDR3 reads CASSQIAGDSYNEQFF. The CDR3 DNA reads as TGTGCCAGCAGCCAAATAGCGGGGGACTCCTACAATGAGCAGTTCTTC.

The V gene is TRBV7-2, the J gene TRBJ2-3, with TRBD1 as a possible D gene (5 bases). Germline V gene data show CDR1 as SGHTA and CDR2 as FQGNSA. There are 14 residues in the CDR3. The ends were cut back, 5 bases at V and 3 bases at J, with 12 bases in the middle. For the CDR3, the DNA is TGTGCCAGCAGCGCCAGTTCAGGGACAGATACGCAGTATTTT. Protein sequence: CASSASSGTDTQYF. The full variable domain, its missing parts supplied by reference TRBV7-2 and TRBJ2-3, is GAGVSQSPSNKVTEKGKDVELRCDPISGHTALYWYRQSLGQGLEFLIYFQGNSAPDKSGLPSDRFSAERTGGSVSTLTIQRTQQEDSAVYLCASSASSGTDTQYFGPGTRLTVL.

The DNA for the CDR3 is TGTGCCAGCAGCTTAGTTTGGGGTCCGAGAGCAGGACAGTACTTC. This sequence encodes CASSLVWGPRAGQYF. The chain combines TRBV7-2 with TRBJ2-4; no definite D call. Trimming left V 1 base short and J 13 bases short, with 20 bases between. Per germline, CDR1 SGHTA and CDR2 FQGNSA. This CDR3 is 15 amino acids long.

There are many counts of this clonotype. The gene calls are TRBV24-1 and TRBJ2-7; perhaps TRBD2 as D (5 bases). The germline V gene encodes CDR1 KGHDR and CDR2 SFDVKD. The CDR3 extends over 14 amino acids. V was pared by 6 bases and J by 5 bases, with 16 bases between. The CDR3 sequence is CATSTGVGSNEQYF. In DNA, the CDR3 is TGTGCCACCAGTACCGGGGTCGGATCCAACGAGCAGTACTTC.

The V gene is TRBV4-3, the J gene TRBJ2-3; 10 nucleotides agree with TRBD2. This CDR3 has 20 residues. The trim removed 1 base at V and 3 bases at J, leaving 16 bases unmatched. Germline CDR1 reads LGHNA; CDR2 reads YSLEER. CDR3 in DNA: TGCGCCAGCAGCCAAGTGGGGCAAGCGGGGGGGATAGGATCTACAGATACGCAGTATTTT. It specifies CASSQVGQAGGIGSTDTQYF.

The CDR3 loop reads CSVEGVGYTF. The CDR3 region has the DNA TGCAGCGTTGAAGGGGTTGGCTACACCTTC. V usage is TRBV29-1 and J usage is TRBJ1-2; D not certain. V was pared by 1 base and J by 7 bases, with 4 bases between. The CDR3 runs 10 residues. The V gene's germline CDR1 is SQVTM and CDR2 ANQGSEA.

J is TRBJ2-5 and V is TRBV6-1, with D possibly matching TRBD2 (5 bases). V was shortened by 3 bases and J by 3 bases, with 11 bases between the two germline ends. The CDR3 consists of 14 residues. Germline V lookup: CDR1 MNHNS, CDR2 SASEGT. The CDR3 is CASSDRLAEETQYF. The CDR3 DNA follows: TGTGCCAGCAGTGATCGGCTAGCCGAAGAGACCCAGTACTTC.

In its sample, this clonotype was seen once. The chain combines TRBV4-1 with TRBJ2-4, with 8 bases matching TRBD2. Per germline, CDR1 MGHRA and CDR2 YSYEKL. Germline trimming cut 0 bases from V and 3 bases from J; bases unmatched to any gene: 16. The CDR3 is made up of 20 amino acids. CDR3 DNA: TGCGCCAGCAGCCAAGATGTTACTAGCGGAGCCCTACCCTTCAAAAACATTCAGTACTTC. It translates to CASSQDVTSGALPFKNIQYF.

This sequence joins TRBV20-1 and TRBJ2-4; D is unresolved. Trimming pared 4 bases from V and 3 bases from J, leaving 7 bases between. The CDR3 loop spans 12 amino acids. The V gene's germline CDR1 is DFQATT and CDR2 SNEGSKA (reference sequence). The CDR3 nucleotides read TGCAGTGCTAAAGCTCTCAAAAACATTCAGTACTTC. Translating it yields CSAKALKNIQYF.

The rearrangement uses TRBV27 and TRBJ2-5; D is perhaps TRBD1 (6 bases). The end of the DNA aligns better with TRBJ2-1, so the J call may be wrong. Germline-derived CDR1 and CDR2 are MNHEY and SMNVEV (reference sequence). The CDR3 sequence is 15 residues long. The CDR3 region has the DNA TGTGCCAGCAGTTTCAGAGGGGGTCTAGACCATGAGCAGTTCTTC. Amino acid sequence: CASSFRGGLDHEQFF.